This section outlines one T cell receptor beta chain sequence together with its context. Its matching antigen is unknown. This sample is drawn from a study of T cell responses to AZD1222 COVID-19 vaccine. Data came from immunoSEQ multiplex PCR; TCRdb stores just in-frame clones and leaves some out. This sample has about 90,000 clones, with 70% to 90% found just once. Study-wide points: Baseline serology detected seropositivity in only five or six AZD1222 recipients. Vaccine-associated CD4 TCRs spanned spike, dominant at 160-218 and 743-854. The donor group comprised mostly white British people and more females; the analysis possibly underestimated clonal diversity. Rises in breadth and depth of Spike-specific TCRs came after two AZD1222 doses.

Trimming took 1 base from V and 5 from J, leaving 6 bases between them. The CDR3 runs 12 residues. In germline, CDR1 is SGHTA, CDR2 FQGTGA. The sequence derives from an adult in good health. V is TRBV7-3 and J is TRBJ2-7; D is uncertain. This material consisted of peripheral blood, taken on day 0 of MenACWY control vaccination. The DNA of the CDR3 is TGTGCCAGCAGCTTAAATGGGGACGAGCAGTACTTC. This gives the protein CASSLNGDEQYF.